The rows below give T cell receptor beta chains drawn from one sample of a study of T-cell reconstitution after alpha-beta-depleted transplantation in children. MiXCR was run by TCRdb on the PCR reads, yielding one entry per CDR3 protein. The sample includes roughly 120,000 distinct CDR3 sequences, around a tenth of them seen just once. This material consisted of PBMCs, taken before TCRalphabeta/CD19-depleted stem cell transplant. The origin of the receptors is a boy aged 2-9 years with acute lymphoblastic leukemia, due to receive a stem cell transplant. The CDR3 runs from the conserved cysteine through the conserved F or W. The order of the fields is J gene, V gene, CDR3 protein.

J gene: TRBJ2-2; V gene: TRBV5-1; CDR3 protein: CASSLGAHGSSGELFF
J gene: TRBJ2-3; V gene: TRBV28; CDR3 protein: CASTRGDRTIDTQYF
J gene: TRBJ1-1; V gene: TRBV7-9; CDR3 protein: CASSAPGTEAFF
J gene: TRBJ2-2; V gene: TRBV6-1; CDR3 protein: CASSIRDQNTGELFF
J gene: TRBJ1-2; V gene: TRBV5-1; CDR3 protein: CASSLGSTRNYGYTF
J gene: TRBJ2-7; V gene: TRBV5-5; CDR3 protein: CASSLPANSALQYF
J gene: TRBJ1-2; V gene: TRBV11-2; CDR3 protein: CASSFLRDSYGYTF
J gene: TRBJ2-1; V gene: TRBV7-9; CDR3 protein: CASSQGGHPKDEQFF
J gene: TRBJ2-2; V gene: TRBV5-5; CDR3 protein: CASSLGAGRTAWTGELFF
J gene: TRBJ1-1; V gene: TRBV5-1; CDR3 protein: CASSLPEDTEAFF
J gene: TRBJ2-3; V gene: TRBV12-5; CDR3 protein: CASGLDFSNHF
J gene: TRBJ2-2; V gene: TRBV11-2; CDR3 protein: CASSSYRNTGELFF
J gene: TRBJ2-7; V gene: TRBV27; CDR3 protein: CASSFRVGRGLDEQYF
J gene: TRBJ2-2; V gene: TRBV20-1; CDR3 protein: CSARPGYEFSGELFF
J gene: TRBJ2-5; V gene: TRBV6-1; CDR3 protein: CASTKGLGSIETQYF
J gene: TRBJ2-3; V gene: TRBV5-6; CDR3 protein: CASIRVGRESSTDTQYF
J gene: TRBJ2-2; V gene: TRBV5-1; CDR3 protein: CASRPFSNTGELFF
J gene: TRBJ2-7; V gene: TRBV12-3/TRBV12-4; CDR3 protein: CASTPRTSRGEQYF
J gene: TRBJ1-2; V gene: TRBV20-1; CDR3 protein: CSAKQGLGGYTF
J gene: TRBJ1-3; V gene: TRBV12-3/TRBV12-4; CDR3 protein: CASSSPGQGKNTIYF
J gene: TRBJ2-7; V gene: TRBV15; CDR3 protein: CATRTLVGVDEQYF
J gene: TRBJ1-3; V gene: TRBV7-2; CDR3 protein: CASSPTPGNTIYF
J gene: TRBJ2-7; V gene: TRBV6-1; CDR3 protein: CATSKGQMSYEQYF
J gene: TRBJ2-3; V gene: TRBV20-1; CDR3 protein: CSARPIAGTTDTQYF
J gene: TRBJ1-1; V gene: TRBV7-9; CDR3 protein: CASSYRSGQGNVAFF
J gene: TRBJ2-7; V gene: TRBV6-1; CDR3 protein: CASSAGDGPYEQYF
J gene: TRBJ2-3; V gene: TRBV29-1; CDR3 protein: CSGGEMGGAQYF
J gene: TRBJ2-1; V gene: TRBV12-3/TRBV12-4; CDR3 protein: CASSSSGNTYNEQFF
J gene: TRBJ2-1; V gene: TRBV6-1; CDR3 protein: CASSEWLAGEGEQFF
J gene: TRBJ1-2; V gene: TRBV6-1; CDR3 protein: CASSPVGTLYGYTF
J gene: TRBJ1-2; V gene: TRBV12-3/TRBV12-4; CDR3 protein: CASSFMVSANYGYTF
J gene: TRBJ2-3; V gene: TRBV6-1; CDR3 protein: CASSVSSGASTDTQYF
J gene: TRBJ1-5; V gene: TRBV5-1; CDR3 protein: CASSLEPVAVSNQPQHF
J gene: TRBJ2-7; V gene: TRBV24-1; CDR3 protein: CARQDRESLEQYF
J gene: TRBJ2-5; V gene: TRBV12-3/TRBV12-4; CDR3 protein: CASTHRGLEETQYF
J gene: TRBJ2-7; V gene: TRBV4-2; CDR3 protein: CASSQAVGGPYEQYF
J gene: TRBJ2-3; V gene: TRBV20-1; CDR3 protein: CSASVPFTDTQYF
J gene: TRBJ2-5; V gene: TRBV10-1; CDR3 protein: CASSRGEETQYF
J gene: TRBJ1-4; V gene: TRBV7-9; CDR3 protein: CASSPVQTNEKLFF
J gene: TRBJ1-4; V gene: TRBV25-1; CDR3 protein: CASGPQGIGEKLFF
J gene: TRBJ2-3; V gene: TRBV6-5; CDR3 protein: CASSRGLAGADTQYF
J gene: TRBJ1-2; V gene: TRBV12-3/TRBV12-4; CDR3 protein: CASSFRDSDGYTF
J gene: TRBJ1-1; V gene: TRBV12-3/TRBV12-4; CDR3 protein: CASSPGTRTEAFF
J gene: TRBJ2-3; V gene: TRBV28; CDR3 protein: CASLIRGRTDTQYF
J gene: TRBJ2-1; V gene: TRBV3-1; CDR3 protein: CASSQLAGKNNEQFF
J gene: TRBJ1-3; V gene: TRBV5-1; CDR3 protein: CASSDQGFGNTIYF
J gene: TRBJ2-3; V gene: TRBV4-1; CDR3 protein: CASSHHPFRTSGSTDTQYF
J gene: TRBJ2-1; V gene: TRBV20-1; CDR3 protein: CSADGLAGDNEQFF
J gene: TRBJ1-5; V gene: TRBV12-3/TRBV12-4; CDR3 protein: CASSLGSPNQPQHF
J gene: TRBJ2-1; V gene: TRBV5-5; CDR3 protein: CASSLIAGQRNEQFF
J gene: TRBJ2-1; V gene: TRBV18; CDR3 protein: CASSPGLSYNEQFF
J gene: TRBJ2-7; V gene: TRBV12-3/TRBV12-4; CDR3 protein: CASRRTGGYEQYF
J gene: TRBJ2-1; V gene: TRBV27; CDR3 protein: CASRAGGEQFF
J gene: TRBJ2-7; V gene: TRBV20-1; CDR3 protein: CSASQTSGIYEQYF
J gene: TRBJ2-7; V gene: TRBV20-1; CDR3 protein: CSARNPNGNRYEQYF
J gene: TRBJ1-1; V gene: TRBV5-1; CDR3 protein: CASSLVHRGTTEAFF